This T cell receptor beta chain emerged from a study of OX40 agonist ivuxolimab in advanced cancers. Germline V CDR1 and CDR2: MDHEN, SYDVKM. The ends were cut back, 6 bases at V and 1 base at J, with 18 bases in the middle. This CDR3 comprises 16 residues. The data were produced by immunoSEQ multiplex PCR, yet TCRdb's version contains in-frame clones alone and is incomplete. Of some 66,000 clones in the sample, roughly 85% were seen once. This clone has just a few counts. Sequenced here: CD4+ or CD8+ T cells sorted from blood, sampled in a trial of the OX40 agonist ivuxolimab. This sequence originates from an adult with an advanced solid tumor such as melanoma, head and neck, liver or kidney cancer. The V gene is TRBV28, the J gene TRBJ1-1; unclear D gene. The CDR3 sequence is CASSIPVDGANTEAFF. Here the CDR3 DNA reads TGTGCCAGCAGCATACCGGTGGACGGAGCGAACACTGAAGCTTTCTTT.